This record concerns one TCR beta chain sequence. The junction had 7 bases not matched to a gene; V was cut back by 5 bases and J by 3 bases. From germline, CDR1 is SNHLY and CDR2 FYNNEI. There are 15 residues in the CDR3. Clones were sequenced by immunoSEQ multiplex PCR, and TCRdb holds only the in-frame ones, with some missing. The table includes about 300,000 clones, about 82% detected once. The data are from a study of blood T cell repertoires in COVID-19. The overall study: Samples came from the United States, Italy and Spain, spanning acute and convalescent COVID-19. Sample material is recorded as cDNA or gDNA derived from T cells, B-cell-depleted T cells, or PBMCs.

The sequence was collected from a woman between 50 and 59 years old with acute or convalescent COVID-19. The chain recombines TRBV2 with TRBJ2-5; TRBD1 matches at 9 bases. The sequencing sample was made of peripheral blood. The CDR3 sequence is CASSRDRVEEETQYF. Here the CDR3 DNA reads TGTGCCAGCAGTCGGGACAGGGTAGAGGAAGAGACCCAGTACTTC.